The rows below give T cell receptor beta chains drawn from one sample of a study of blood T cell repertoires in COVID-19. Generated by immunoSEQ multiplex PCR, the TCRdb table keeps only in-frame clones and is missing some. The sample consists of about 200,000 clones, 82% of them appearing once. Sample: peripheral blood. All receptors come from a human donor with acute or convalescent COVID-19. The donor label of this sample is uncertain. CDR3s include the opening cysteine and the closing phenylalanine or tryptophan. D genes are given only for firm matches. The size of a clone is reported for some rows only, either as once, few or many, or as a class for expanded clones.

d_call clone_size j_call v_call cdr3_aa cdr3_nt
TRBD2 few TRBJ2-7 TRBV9 CASSLGTSGLGAYEQYF TGTGCCAGCAGCCTGGGGACTAGCGGACTCGGGGCCTACGAGCAGTACTTC
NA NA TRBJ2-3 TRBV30 CAWNNRVSTDTQYF TGTGCCTGGAATAACAGGGTTAGCACAGATACGCAGTATTTT
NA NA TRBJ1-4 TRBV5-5 CASSFLSLNEKLFF TGTGCCAGCAGCTTCCTTTCTCTCAATGAAAAACTGTTTTTT
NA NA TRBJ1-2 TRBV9 CASSVGLGGYGYTF TGTGCCAGCAGCGTAGGTCTGGGGGGCTATGGCTACACCTTC
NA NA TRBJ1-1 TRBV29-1 CSAKNSMNTEAFF TGCAGCGCCAAAAACTCCATGAACACTGAAGCTTTCTTT
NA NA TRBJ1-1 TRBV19 CASSRTDPNTEAFF TGTGCCAGTAGCAGGACAGACCCGAACACTGAAGCTTTCTTT
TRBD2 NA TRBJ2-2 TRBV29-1 CSVTTSGNTGELFF TGCAGCGTCACGACTAGCGGGAACACCGGGGAGCTGTTTTTT
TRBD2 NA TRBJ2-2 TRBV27 CASSSWTSGRGWGTGELFF TGTGCCAGCAGTTCATGGACTAGCGGGAGGGGGTGGGGCACCGGGGAGCTGTTTTTT
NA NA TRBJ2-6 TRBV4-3 CASSQDLTGAGANVLTF TGCGCCAGCAGCCAAGATCTTACCGGGGCTGGGGCCAACGTCCTGACTTTC
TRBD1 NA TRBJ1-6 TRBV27 CASSSGDRGDTLHF TGTGCCAGCAGTTCCGGGGACAGGGGGGACACCCTCCACTTT
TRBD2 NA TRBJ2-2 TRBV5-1 CASNPPGLAGVNTGELFF TGCGCCAGCAATCCCCCGGGACTAGCGGGAGTTAACACCGGGGAGCTGTTTTTT
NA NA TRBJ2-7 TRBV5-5 CASSLSVHEQYF TGTGCCAGCAGCTTATCGGTCCACGAGCAGTACTTC
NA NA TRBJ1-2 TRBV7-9 CASSRGEDGYTF TGTGCCAGCAGCCGAGGGGAGGATGGCTACACCTTC
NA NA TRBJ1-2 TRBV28 CASSSSSNYGYTF TGTGCCAGCAGTAGTTCGAGTAACTATGGCTACACCTTC
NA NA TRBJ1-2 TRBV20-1 CSASGSGYTF TGCAGTGCTAGCGGGAGCGGCTACACCTTC
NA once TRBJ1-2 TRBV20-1 CSASNAQSLRGYTF TGCAGTGCTAGTAACGCACAGTCCCTTAGGGGCTACACCTTC
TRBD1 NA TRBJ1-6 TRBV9 CASSLDRGSPLHF TGTGCCAGCAGCTTGGACAGGGGGTCACCCCTCCACTTT
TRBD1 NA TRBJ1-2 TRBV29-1 CSVEDALWTGNYGYTF TGCAGCGTTGAAGATGCCCTGTGGACAGGGAACTATGGCTACACCTTC
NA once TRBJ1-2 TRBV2 CASSEALQGQGYTF TGTGCCAGCAGTGAAGCGCTTCAGGGTCAAGGCTACACCTTC
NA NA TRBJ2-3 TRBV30 CAWSFSDTQYF TGTGCCTGGAGCTTTAGCGATACGCAGTATTTT
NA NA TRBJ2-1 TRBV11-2 CASSLSGANEQFF TGTGCCAGCAGCTTATCTGGGGCCAATGAGCAGTTCTTC
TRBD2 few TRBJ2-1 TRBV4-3 CASSQEVLAGVRANNEQFF TGCGCCAGCAGCCAAGAGGTACTAGCGGGAGTTCGTGCTAACAATGAGCAGTTCTTC
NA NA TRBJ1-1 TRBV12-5 CASGLFGTGFGAFF TGTGCTAGTGGTTTGTTCGGAACAGGGTTCGGTGCTTTCTTT
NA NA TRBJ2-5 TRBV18 CASSLKRNLVQETQYF TGTGCCAGCTCCCTTAAGCGGAACTTGGTTCAAGAGACCCAGTACTTC
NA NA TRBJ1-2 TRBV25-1 CASSEGSGGYTF TGTGCCAGCAGTGAGGGGAGCGGTGGCTACACCTTC
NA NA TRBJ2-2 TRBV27 CASRPQGTTGELFF TGTGCCAGCAGACCTCAGGGGACCACCGGGGAGCTGTTTTTT
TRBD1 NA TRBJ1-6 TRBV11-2 CASSHPGQGTSPLHF TGTGCCAGCAGCCACCCGGGACAGGGGACTTCACCCCTCCACTTT
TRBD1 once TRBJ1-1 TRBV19 CASSRAPGGTEAFF TGTGCCAGTAGTCGGGCTCCAGGGGGTACTGAAGCTTTCTTT
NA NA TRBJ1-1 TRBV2 CASSLAREAEAFF TGTGCCAGCAGTCTAGCCAGGGAGGCTGAAGCTTTCTTT
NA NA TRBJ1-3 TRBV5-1 CASSLQGAGNTIYF TGCGCCAGCAGCTTACAGGGAGCTGGAAACACCATATATTTT
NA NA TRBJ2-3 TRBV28 CASSKGTLGTDTQYF TGTGCCAGCAGTAAGGGGACTTTAGGCACAGATACGCAGTATTTT
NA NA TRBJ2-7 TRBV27 CASRPTSRVYEQYF TGTGCCAGCAGACCTACGAGCAGGGTATACGAGCAGTACTTC
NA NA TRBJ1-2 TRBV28 CASSFGGAGNYGYTF TGTGCCAGCAGTTTCGGGGGGGCTGGTAACTATGGCTACACCTTC
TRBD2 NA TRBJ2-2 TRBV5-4 CASSWGPGLAENTGELFF TGTGCCAGCAGCTGGGGCCCGGGACTAGCGGAGAACACCGGGGAGCTGTTTTTT
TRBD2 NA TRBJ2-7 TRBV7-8 CASSTGLSGAEQYF TGTGCCAGCAGCACGGGACTAAGCGGGGCTGAGCAGTACTTC
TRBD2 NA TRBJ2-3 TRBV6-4 CASSATSGRRDTQYF TGTGCCAGCAGTGCTACTAGCGGGAGGCGAGATACGCAGTATTTT
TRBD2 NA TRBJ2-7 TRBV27 CASSRTGGTYEQYF TGTGCCAGCAGTCGCACGGGGGGAACCTACGAGCAGTACTTC
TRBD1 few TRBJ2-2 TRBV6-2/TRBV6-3 CASSRGQTNTGELFF TGTGCCAGCAGTAGGGGACAGACGAACACCGGGGAGCTGTTTTTT
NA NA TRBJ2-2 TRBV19 CASSMSGSVTGELFF TGTGCCAGTAGTATGTCCGGGAGTGTCACCGGGGAGCTGTTTTTT
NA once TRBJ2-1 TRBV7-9 CASSLPGTLYNEQFF TGTGCCAGCAGCTTACCCGGGACTCTTTACAATGAGCAGTTCTTC
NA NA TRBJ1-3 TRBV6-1 CASSEAQGFSGNTIYF TGTGCCAGCAGTGAAGCGCAGGGATTCTCTGGAAACACCATATATTTT
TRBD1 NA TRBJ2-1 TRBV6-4 CAEPGQGWKGSYNEQFF TGTGCCGAGCCGGGACAGGGTTGGAAGGGCTCCTACAATGAGCAGTTCTTC
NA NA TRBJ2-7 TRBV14 CASSQAGTYEQYF TGTGCCAGCAGCCAAGCGGGAACCTACGAGCAGTACTTC
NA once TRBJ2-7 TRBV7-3 CASSLFLLSSEQYF TGTGCCAGCAGCTTATTTTTACTCTCCTCGGAGCAGTACTTC